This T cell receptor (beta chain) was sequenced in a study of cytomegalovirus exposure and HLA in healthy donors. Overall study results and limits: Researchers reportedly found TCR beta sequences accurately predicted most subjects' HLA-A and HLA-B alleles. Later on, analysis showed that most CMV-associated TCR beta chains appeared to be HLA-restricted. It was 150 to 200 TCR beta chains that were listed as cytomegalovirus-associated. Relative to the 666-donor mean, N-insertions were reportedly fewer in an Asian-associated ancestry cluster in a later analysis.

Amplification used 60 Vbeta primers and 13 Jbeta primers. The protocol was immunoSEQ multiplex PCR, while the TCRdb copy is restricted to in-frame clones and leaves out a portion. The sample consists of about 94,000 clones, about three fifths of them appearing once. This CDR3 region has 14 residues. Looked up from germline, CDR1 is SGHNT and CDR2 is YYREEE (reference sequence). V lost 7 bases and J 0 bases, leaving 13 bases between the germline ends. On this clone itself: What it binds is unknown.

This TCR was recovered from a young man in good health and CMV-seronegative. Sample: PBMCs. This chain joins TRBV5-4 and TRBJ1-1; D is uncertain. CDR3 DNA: TGTGCCAGCTGGCATTTCCCCCTGAACACTGAAGCTTTCTTT. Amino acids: CASWHFPLNTEAFF.